This record looks at one TCR beta chain sequence and its context. Germline V CDR1 and CDR2: SGHAT, FQDESV (reference sequence). The CDR3 totals 18 residues. The data belong to a study of T cells expressing NK-cell markers. Background on the study: Cells sorted as CD3+CD56+NKG2C+, CD3+CD56+NKG2C- and CD3+CD56-NKG2C+ T cells supplied the TCR beta repertoires. Seven of the eight sequenced donors were HCMV-seropositive; one was seronegative.

TCRdb re-analyzed the 5' RACE reads; it lists each CDR3 protein once, without DNA. The clone table shows hundreds of thousands of distinct CDR3 sequences, with the ten largest holding approximately 3.6%. The sample comprised blood T cells: a sorted CD56 or NKG2C T cell subset, CD4+ or CD8+ T cells, or bulk PBMC T cells (not recorded which). The clonotype originates from a man between 18 and 29 years old in good health. The chain couples TRBV11-1 to TRBJ2-2; checking the TCRdb D call of TRBD2 is not possible without DNA. The CDR3 here is CASSRSGRAPTNTGELFF.